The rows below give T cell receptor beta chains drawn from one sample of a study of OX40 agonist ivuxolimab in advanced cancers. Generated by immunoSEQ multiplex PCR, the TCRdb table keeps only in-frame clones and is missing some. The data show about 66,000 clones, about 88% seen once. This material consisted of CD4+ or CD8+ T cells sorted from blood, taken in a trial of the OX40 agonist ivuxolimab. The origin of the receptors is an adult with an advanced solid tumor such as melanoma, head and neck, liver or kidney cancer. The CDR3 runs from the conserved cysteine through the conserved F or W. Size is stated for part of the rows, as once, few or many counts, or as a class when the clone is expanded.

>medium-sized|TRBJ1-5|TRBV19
CASSSQNSNQPQHF
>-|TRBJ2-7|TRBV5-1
CASSNGVYEQYF
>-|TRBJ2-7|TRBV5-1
CASSWETGPYEQYF
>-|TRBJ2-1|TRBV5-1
CASSSTQAYNEQFF
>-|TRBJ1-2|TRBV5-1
CASSLARESREGYTF
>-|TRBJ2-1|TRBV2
CASRHYTGGPNEQFF
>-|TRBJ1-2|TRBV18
CASAPPLGQGFYGYTF
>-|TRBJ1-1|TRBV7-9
CASSLGTVNTEAFF
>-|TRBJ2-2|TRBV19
CAAKNPGADTGELFF
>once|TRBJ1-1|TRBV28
CASSLPGQGEITEAFF
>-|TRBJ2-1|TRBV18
CASSPRQAPSSYNEQFF
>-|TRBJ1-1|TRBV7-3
CASSFWDRSEAFF
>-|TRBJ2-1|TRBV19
CASSIVGGSGAMEQFF
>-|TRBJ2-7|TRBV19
CASSIPGQGSYEQYF
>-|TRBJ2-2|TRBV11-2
CASSLERPSTGELFF
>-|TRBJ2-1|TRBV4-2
CASSLGVTVGNEQFF
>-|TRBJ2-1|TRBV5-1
CASSQPTSAYNEQFF
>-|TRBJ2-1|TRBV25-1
CASSPDRGSYNEQFF
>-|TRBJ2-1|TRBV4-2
CASSNRREGHYNEQFF
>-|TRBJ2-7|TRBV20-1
CSARGSYEQYF
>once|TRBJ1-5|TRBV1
CTSSHPPGTGGPIWNQPQHF
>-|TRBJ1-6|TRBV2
CASRPGQGHSPLHF
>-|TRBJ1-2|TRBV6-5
CASSRQPNYGYTF
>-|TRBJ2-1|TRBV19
CASSIPLRESYNEQFF
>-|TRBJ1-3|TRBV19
CASSMGRRSGNTIYF
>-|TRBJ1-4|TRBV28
CASSVRGGASEKLFF
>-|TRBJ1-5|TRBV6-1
CASSEGRGPNQPQHF
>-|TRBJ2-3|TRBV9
CASSPRDPSPTQYF
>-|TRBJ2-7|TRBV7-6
CASSAQGTAYEQYF
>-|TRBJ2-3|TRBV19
CASSGTIVTDTQYF
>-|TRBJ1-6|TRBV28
CASSLPQGASYNSPLHF
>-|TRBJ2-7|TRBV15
CATSRGGLPSEQYF
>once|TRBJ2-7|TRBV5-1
CASSSLAGGGHNEQYF
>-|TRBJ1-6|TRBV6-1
CASRVRRDSPLHF
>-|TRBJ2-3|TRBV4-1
CASSLTSGGSSADTQYF
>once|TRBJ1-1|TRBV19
CASSMGGNRGYTEAFF